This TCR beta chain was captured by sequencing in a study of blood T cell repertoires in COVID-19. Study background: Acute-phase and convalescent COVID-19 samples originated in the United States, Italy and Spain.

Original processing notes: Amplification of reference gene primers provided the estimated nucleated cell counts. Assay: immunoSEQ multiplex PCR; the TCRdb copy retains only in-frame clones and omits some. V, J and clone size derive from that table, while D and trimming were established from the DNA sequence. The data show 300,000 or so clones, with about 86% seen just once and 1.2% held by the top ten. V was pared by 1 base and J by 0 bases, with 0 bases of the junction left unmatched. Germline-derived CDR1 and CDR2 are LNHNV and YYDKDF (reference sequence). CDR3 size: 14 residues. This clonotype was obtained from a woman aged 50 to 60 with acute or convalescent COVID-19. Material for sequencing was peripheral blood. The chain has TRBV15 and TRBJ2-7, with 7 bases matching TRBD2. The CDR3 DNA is TGTGCCACCAGCAGAGGCGGGAGCTCCTACGAGCAGTACGTC. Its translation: CATSRGGSSYEQYV.